Presented here are 22 T cell receptor beta chains from one specimen sequenced in a study of control samples from healthy donors and cancer patients. Profiled with immunoSEQ multiplex PCR; TCRdb holds only in-frame clones, not every one. The table shows about 110,000 clones, with approximately 90% occurring only once. Sequencing was performed on blood. The receptor set was obtained from a human donor in good health. The donor label of this sample is uncertain.

The chain has TRBV6-1 and TRBJ1-1; unclear D gene. The V gene's germline CDR1 is MNHNS and CDR2 SASEGT. Trimming took 1 base from V and 0 from J, leaving 9 bases between them. The CDR3 is made up of 15 amino acids. CDR3 protein: CASSEVGSMNTEAFF. DNA of the CDR3: TGTGCCAGCAGTGAAGTTGGCAGCATGAACACTGAAGCTTTCTTT.

The rearrangement joins TRBV6-1 to TRBJ2-6, with TRBD2 identical over 8 bases. Germline-derived CDR1 and CDR2 are MNHNS and SASEGT. The CDR3 totals 15 residues. The ends lost 3 bases at V and 4 bases at J; junction bases unmatched: 2. The CDR3 DNA follows: TGTGCCAGCAGTGACGGGGGGGCCGGGGCCAACGTCCTGACTTTC. Encoded protein: CASSDGGAGANVLTF.

The DNA of the CDR3 is TGTGCCAGCAGCTTGACGACAGGGGGTAATAGTGAGCAGTTCTTC. This gives the protein CASSLTTGGNSEQFF. The chain employs TRBV5-8 and TRBJ2-1; the match to TRBD1 covers 9 bases. Germline CDR1 and CDR2: SGHTS and YDEGEE. V lost 1 base, J lost 9 bases, and 8 bases stayed unmatched. CDR3 length: 15 amino acids.

This clone occurred once. The genes are TRBV5-1 and TRBJ2-7; perhaps TRBD2 as D (5 bases). The CDR3 sequence is 14 residues long. Germline V gene lookup returns CDR1 SGHRS and CDR2 YFSETQ. V dropped 0 bases and J dropped 1 base, with 8 bases sitting between them. The CDR3 loop is CASSLVPGSYEQYF. CDR3 nucleotide sequence: TGCGCCAGCAGCTTGGTTCCGGGATCCTACGAGCAGTACTTC.

This clone was found a few times. The chain recombines TRBV5-4 with TRBJ2-5; TRBD1 agrees at 7 bases. V trimming: 5 bases; J trimming: 5 bases; junction bases outside the gene matches: 12. Germline CDR1 SGHNT, CDR2 YYREEE (reference sequence). The CDR3 spans 15 residues. The CDR3 loop reads CASRPGTVSSETQYF. In nucleotides, the CDR3 is TGTGCCAGCAGACCCGGGACAGTGAGCTCGGAGACCCAGTACTTC.

V and J are TRBV10-2 and TRBJ2-6; possibly TRBD1 for D (5 bases). The ends were cut back, 2 bases at V and 1 base at J, with 15 bases in the middle. This CDR3 has 18 residues. Germline CDR1 WSHSY, CDR2 SAAADI. CDR3 amino acids: CASSERRVVTSGANVLTF. The CDR3 DNA reads TGCGCCAGCAGTGAGCGCAGGGTGGTTACGTCTGGGGCCAACGTCCTGACTTTC.

The chain combines TRBV19 with TRBJ1-5; D is perhaps TRBD1 (6 bases). The germline gives CDR1 LNHDA, CDR2 SQIVND (reference sequence). The CDR3 spans 17 residues. V lost 8 bases and J lost 6, with 26 bases in between. DNA of the CDR3: TGTGCCAGTGCGGGGACACTCATTACTCTTGGAAGTCAGCCCCAGCATTTT. It is translated as CASAGTLITLGSQPQHF.

The V call is TRBV5-1, the J call TRBJ1-6, with TRBD1 matching over 11 bases. Germline V gives CDR1 SGHRS, CDR2 YFSETQ. The CDR3 runs 17 residues. V lost 0 bases to trimming and J lost 5 bases; unmatched junction nucleotides: 4. Here the CDR3 DNA reads TGCGCCAGCAGCTTGGGGACAGGGGGCGTGAATAATTCACCCCTCCACTTT. Residues: CASSLGTGGVNNSPLHF.

In its sample, this clone was seen once. This chain joins TRBV7-3 and TRBJ1-1, with unresolved D. Trimming pared 5 bases from V and 10 bases from J, leaving 20 bases between. Germline V gene data show CDR1 as SGHTA and CDR2 as FQGTGA. This CDR3 has 14 amino acids. The CDR3 nucleotides read TGTGCCAGCAGCCCAACGGTGGAGGGTCGAGGAGCTTTCTTT. Protein product: CASSPTVEGRGAFF.

The chain employs TRBV3-1 (or the pseudogene TRBV3-2) and TRBJ1-2, with D tentatively TRBD1 (5 bases). The germline V and J ends were trimmed by 5 bases and 4 bases, with 14 bases remaining between them. In germline, CDR1 is LGHDT, CDR2 YNNKEL (reference sequence). CDR3 size: 14 residues. CDR3 coding DNA: TGTGCCAGCAGCGAGAAGGGACCAGTCTATGGCTACACCTTC. It codes for CASSEKGPVYGYTF.

The V call is TRBV6-5, the J call TRBJ2-7, with D perhaps matching TRBD1 (5 bases). The CDR3 is 14 residues long. Germline CDR1 is MNHEY and CDR2 is SVGAGI. V shed 6 bases and J shed 4 bases, with 16 bases lying between them. DNA for the CDR3: TGTGCCAGCAGCTGGCAGGGCGTCGGTTACGAGCAGTACTTC. Its translation is CASSWQGVGYEQYF.

The chain links TRBV7-9 to TRBJ2-1; 9 bases map to TRBD1. Germline CDR1 and CDR2: SEHNR and FQNEAQ (reference sequence). This CDR3 contains 15 residues. Unmatched junction bases numbered 5, after V lost 5 bases and J lost 3 bases. This chain's CDR3 is CASSAGTGRYNEQFF. The CDR3 DNA reads TGTGCCAGCAGCGCCGGGACAGGGCGCTACAATGAGCAGTTCTTC.

The chain carries TRBV3-1 (or the pseudogene TRBV3-2) and TRBJ2-7; 8 bases align to TRBD1. The CDR3 extends over 15 amino acids. Germline lookup yields CDR1 LGHDT and CDR2 YNNKEL (reference sequence). The V segment lost 4 bases and the J segment 0 bases; nucleotides outside the gene matches: 5. The DNA of the CDR3 is TGTGCCAGCAGCCTGGACAGGGATAGCTCCTACGAGCAGTACTTC. Translation: CASSLDRDSSYEQYF.

This rearrangement joins TRBV18 to TRBJ1-2; D gene unclear. CDR1 and CDR2 from the germline V gene are KGHSH and LQKENI. Trimming left V 3 bases short and J 0 bases short, with 11 bases between. CDR3 length: 15 amino acids. CDR3 in amino acids: CASSPAPTANYGYTF. The CDR3 DNA reads as TGTGCCAGCTCACCCGCCCCGACGGCTAACTATGGCTACACCTTC.

The CDR3 sequence is CASGSPNLNYGYTF. In nucleotides, the CDR3 is TGTGCCAGCGGGTCACCGAACCTTAACTATGGCTACACCTTC. The chain recombines TRBV7-8 with TRBJ1-2, with D unclear. Germline-derived CDR1 and CDR2 are SGHVS and FQNEAQ. V lost 8 bases to trimming and J lost 1 base, with 14 bases between them. The CDR3 spans 14 residues.

The V gene is TRBV11-1, the J gene TRBJ2-3; tentatively, D is TRBD1 or TRBD2 (6 bases each). The V gene's germline CDR1 is SGHAT and CDR2 FQDESV (reference sequence). V lost 0 bases and J lost 4, with 8 bases in between. CDR3 length: 14 amino acids. DNA for the CDR3: TGTGCCAGCAGCTTAGCGGGGGGCTCAGATACGCAGTATTTT. Its protein is CASSLAGGSDTQYF.

The V and J genes are TRBV10-3 and TRBJ2-3; TRBD2 might be the D (5 bases). Trimming took 3 bases from V and 2 from J, leaving 9 bases between them. This CDR3 is built from 14 residues. Germline V lookup: CDR1 ENHRY, CDR2 SYGVKD. The CDR3: CAISESGDTDTQYF. The CDR3 nucleotides are TGTGCCATCAGTGAATCCGGGGACACAGATACGCAGTATTTT.

The chain couples TRBV5-1 to TRBJ2-1, with 10 bases that match TRBD2. V lost 1 base to trimming and J lost 9 bases; unmatched junction nucleotides: 7. The germline V gene has CDR1 SGHRS and CDR2 YFSETQ. The CDR3 is made up of 15 amino acids. CDR3: CASSLLSSGGGEQFF. CDR3 in DNA: TGCGCCAGCAGCTTGTTGTCTAGCGGGGGCGGTGAGCAGTTCTTC.

The chain joins TRBV20-1 to TRBJ1-2; D remains unclear. The germline CDR1 and CDR2 sequences are DFQATT and SNEGSKA (reference sequence). V dropped 6 bases and J dropped 6 bases, with 11 bases sitting between them. This CDR3 spans 11 amino acids. The chain's CDR3 is CSAPPGNGYTF. The DNA for the CDR3 is TGCAGTGCCCCCCCGGGGAATGGCTACACCTTC.

This clone has more than one count but fewer than ten. CDR3 sequence (DNA): TGTGCCAGCAGTGAACAGGTCTCTGGGGCCAACGTCCTGACTTTC. The encoded protein is CASSEQVSGANVLTF. V usage is TRBV6-1 and J usage is TRBJ2-6, with no clear D. V lost 2 bases and J 0 bases, leaving 5 bases between the germline ends. CDR1 is MNHNS and CDR2 is SASEGT in the germline V gene. The length of the CDR3 is 15 residues.

V and J are TRBV6-5 and TRBJ1-2, with D perhaps matching TRBD1 (6 bases). The CDR3 runs to 14 residues. Between the trimmed V and J ends, which lost 0 bases and 8 bases, there was a span of 13 bases. CDR1 MNHEY and CDR2 SVGAGI come from the germline V gene. CDR3 nucleotides: TGTGCCAGCAGTTACTCGAGCCAGGGGTTCGGCTACACCTTC. It yields the protein CASSYSSQGFGYTF.

The genes are TRBV19 and TRBJ1-4, with a tentative D call TRBD1 (6 bases). Germline-derived CDR1 and CDR2 are LNHDA and SQIVND (reference sequence). V gave up 3 bases and J gave up 5 bases, with 16 bases separating them. The CDR3 is 16 residues long. As DNA, the CDR3 is TGTGCCAGTAGTATCTCAACAGGGACCCACAATGAAAAACTGTTTTTT. The encoded protein is CASSISTGTHNEKLFF.